The following is a T cell receptor beta chain sequence with its context. This sample is drawn from a study of beta chain features in type 1 diabetes. About the study: Patients did not differ from healthy donors in age, gender or cell yield.

The CDR3 spans 13 residues. The V end lost 5 bases, the J end lost 4 bases, and 15 bases lay between the germline ends. From germline, CDR1 is GTSNPN and CDR2 SVGIG (reference sequence). Sequencing targeted expressed TCRB transcripts, as all isolated RNA had been reverse transcribed. About 3.6 million reads on average were seen across naive, central memory and regulatory T cell samples. Some clones are missing from TCRdb's copy, which holds only in-frame ones; the method was immunoSEQ multiplex PCR. The repertoire includes over 350,000 clones, approximately 16% of them detected once, and approximately 0.02% sits in the top ten.

This chain links TRBV30 with TRBJ2-7; D is possibly TRBD2 (6 bases). The sequence was obtained from a woman aged 18-30 years in good health. The sequenced material came from naive CD4+ T cells from blood. This chain's CDR3 is CAWAGRTHYEQYF. CDR3 nucleotides: TGTGCCTGGGCCGGGAGAACCCATTACGAGCAGTACTTC.